Below are 16 T cell receptor beta chains sequenced from a single sample in a study of T-cell memory formation after mild COVID-19. From the 5' RACE reads, TCRdb called clonotypes with MiXCR, one entry per CDR3 protein. The sample carries about half a million distinct CDR3 sequences, about 20% recorded once. The sample consisted of PBMCs or a T cell subset sorted from them (not recorded which). These TCRs come from an adult woman who had mild COVID-19 (a few samples of this study predate the infection). Cell type and time point are not known.

This clonotype has only a few counts. The chain couples TRBV7-2 to TRBJ2-3; the match to TRBD2 covers 14 bases. CDR1 and CDR2 from the germline V gene are SGHTA and FQGNSA. J gave up 4 bases and V 4 bases, and 10 bases lay outside the gene matches. The CDR3 covers 18 residues. CDR3 sequence (DNA): TGTGCCAGCAGCTCCCTACCGACTAGCGGGAGGGCCCCAGATACGCAGTATTTT. Encoded protein: CASSSLPTSGRAPDTQYF.

The V call is TRBV7-9, the J call TRBJ2-7, with a tentative D call TRBD2 (6 bases). Trimming took 5 bases from V and 2 from J, leaving 16 bases between them. The CDR3 extends over 15 amino acids. The V gene's germline CDR1 is SEHNR and CDR2 FQNEAQ (reference sequence). The CDR3 is CASSPPSSGAYEQYF. The CDR3 DNA reads as TGTGCCAGCAGCCCCCCCTCCTCGGGGGCCTACGAGCAGTACTTC.

This clonotype occurred a few times. The chain links TRBV4-1 to TRBJ2-7; D not certain. V was clipped by 4 bases and J by 4 bases, with 20 bases between them. CDR3 size: 16 residues. Looked up from germline, CDR1 is MGHRA and CDR2 is YSYEKL. The CDR3 loop reads CASSPHPTRPTYEQYF. For the CDR3, the DNA is TGCGCCAGCAGCCCACATCCGACCCGCCCGACTTACGAGCAGTACTTC.

The chain joins TRBV20-1 to TRBJ2-7; D perhaps matches TRBD2 (6 bases). CDR1 is DFQATT and CDR2 is SNEGSKA in the germline V gene (reference sequence). CDR3 length: 15 amino acids. V gave up 2 bases and J gave up 7 bases, with 21 bases separating them. The CDR3 DNA is TGCAGTGCTAGACGGTTCCGAAATGGGGCGGGAGAGCAGTACTTC. Protein product: CSARRFRNGAGEQYF.

The chain links TRBV15 to TRBJ1-3; D is undetermined. The CDR3 sequence is 14 residues long. V dropped 0 bases and J dropped 9 bases, with 12 bases sitting between them. Germline loops: CDR1 LNHNV, CDR2 YYDKDF (reference sequence). In nucleotides, the CDR3 is TGTGCCACCAGCAGAGATCTGGGAGGGAGCACCATATATTTT. Protein sequence: CATSRDLGGSTIYF.

This rearrangement joins TRBV2 to TRBJ2-1; TRBD2 aligns across 14 bases. The CDR3 totals 15 residues. V shed 5 bases, J shed 7 bases, and the junction held 4 bases outside the gene matches. Germline lookup yields CDR1 SNHLY and CDR2 FYNNEI. The CDR3 nucleotides are TGTGCCAGCAGTTGGACTAGCGGGGGGCCAAATGAGCAGTTCTTC. Its protein is CASSWTSGGPNEQFF.

As concerns this clonotype: A read error may produce the germline difference seen at one junction end. The CDR3 nucleotides are TGTGCCAGCAGTTTGGGGGATTACTATGGCTACACCTTC. It translates to CASSLGDYYGYTF. The chain carries TRBV5-1 and TRBJ1-2, with D perhaps TRBD1 (5 bases). Germline assignment: CDR1 SGHRS and CDR2 YFSETQ. CDR3 length equals 13 residues.

The chain is built from TRBV18 and TRBJ2-3; D gene ambiguous. The CDR3 runs to 12 residues. V dropped 0 bases and J dropped 6 bases, with 4 bases sitting between them. Germline V gene sequence: CDR1 KGHSH, CDR2 LQKENI. Here the CDR3 reads CASSPPFDTQYF. CDR3 DNA sequence: TGTGCCAGCTCACCACCGTTCGATACGCAGTATTTT.

This clonotype appeared a few times. This chain connects TRBV10-3 to TRBJ1-2; 9 bases fit TRBD1. Germline trimming cut 3 bases from V and 5 bases from J; bases unmatched to any gene: 4. CDR1 is ENHRY and CDR2 is SYGVKD in the germline V gene. This CDR3 comprises 14 residues. The CDR3 region has the DNA TGTGCCATCAGTGAACTCGGACAGGGGTATGGCTACACCTTC. Its protein product is CAISELGQGYGYTF.

This sequence joins TRBV12-3 or TRBV12-4 and TRBJ2-3, with D unresolved. Trimming took 2 bases from V and 6 from J, leaving 12 bases between them. The length of the CDR3 is 14 residues. CDR3 protein: CASSLSQWVDTQYF. The DNA for the CDR3 is TGTGCCAGCAGTTTATCCCAGTGGGTGGATACGCAGTATTTT.

This clonotype showed up just a few times. The gene calls are TRBV7-8 and TRBJ2-1; D is possibly TRBD1 or TRBD2 (5 bases each). Trimming left V 4 bases short and J 14 bases short, with 12 bases between. In germline, CDR1 is SGHVS, CDR2 FQNEAQ. The CDR3 spans 11 residues. The CDR3 nucleotides read TGTGCCAGCAGCTCCGGGACGGTTAAGTTCTTC. It specifies CASSSGTVKFF. Variable domain in full (rest from reference TRBV7-8 and TRBJ2-1): GAGVSQSPRYKVAKRGQDVALRCDPISGHVSLFWYQQALGQGPEFLTYFQNEAQLDKSGLPSDRFFAERPEGSVSTLKIQRTQQEDSAVYLCASSSGTVKFFGPGTRLTVL.

The chain carries TRBV6-5 and TRBJ2-7; D gene ambiguous. V was pared by 5 bases and J by 2 bases, with 10 bases between. This CDR3 is 13 amino acids long. Germline CDR1 reads MNHEY; CDR2 reads SVGAGI. The CDR3 DNA reads TGTGCCAGCAGTGAACTACCGGCCTACGAGCAGTACTTC. The encoded protein is CASSELPAYEQYF.

V is TRBV30 and J is TRBJ2-7; D is uncertain. Per the germline V gene, CDR1 is GTSNPN and CDR2 is SVGIG (reference sequence). Trimming removed 4 bases at V and 0 bases at J, with 7 bases between. This CDR3 comprises 12 residues. The CDR3 spells CAWMVSSYEQYF. CDR3 nucleotide sequence: TGTGCCTGGATGGTTTCCTCCTACGAGCAGTACTTC.

The sample holds many counts of this clonotype. This chain links TRBV6-4 with TRBJ2-3, with a possible D match to TRBD2 (6 bases). Germline CDR1 MRHNA, CDR2 SNTAGT. The CDR3 sequence is 16 residues long. Trimming took off 0 bases at V and 2 bases at J, with 12 bases between the two ends. CDR3 amino acids: CASSDSSSGDTDTQYF. As DNA, the CDR3 is TGTGCCAGCAGTGACTCCTCATCGGGAGACACAGATACGCAGTATTTT.

The V and J genes are TRBV5-1 and TRBJ2-7; a possible D gene is TRBD2 (6 bases). Trimming stripped 3 bases from V and 0 bases from J, with 13 bases between. Germline CDR1 SGHRS, CDR2 YFSETQ. The CDR3 runs to 15 residues. The CDR3 region has the DNA TGCGCCAGCAGCTCCTCTAGCGTCCGCTCCTACGAGCAGTACTTC. Translation gives CASSSSSVRSYEQYF.

This clonotype was seen ten or more times. J is TRBJ2-7 and V is TRBV7-8; 14 bases are shared with TRBD2. The CDR3 length is 15 residues. The germline V gene encodes CDR1 SGHVS and CDR2 FQNEAQ. The ends lost 5 bases at V and 3 bases at J; junction bases unmatched: 3. The CDR3 DNA follows: TGTGCCAGCAGCGAGACTAGCGGGAGGGGCTACGAGCAGTACTTC. Translating gives CASSETSGRGYEQYF.